This TCR beta chain was profiled in a study of beta chain features in type 1 diabetes. Study as a whole: Across every sample, over 100 million sorted cells were examined in total.

Expressed TCRB transcripts were sequenced, since all the RNA that had been isolated was reverse transcribed. Profiling relied on immunoSEQ multiplex PCR, and the TCRdb table lists in-frame clones only, not all of them. The data show 200,000 to 250,000 clones, about 71% seen once. The ends were cut back, 3 bases at V and 2 bases at J, with 12 bases in the middle. Germline V lookup: CDR1 SGDLS, CDR2 YYNGEE. The CDR3 sequence is 14 residues long. Sorting based on CD45RO/CCR7/CD25/CD127/CD95/CD27 separated CD4+ naive, central memory, regulatory and stem cell-like memory cells. This clone has a single count. Its target is not known. The study's findings and limits: Patients' naive, central memory and Treg TCRB repertoires seemed closer to one another than those of healthy donors. Any role of HLA type in TCRB rearrangement remained unresolved here.

The rearrangement links TRBV9 to TRBJ2-7, with D perhaps being TRBD1 or TRBD2 (5 bases each). The receptor comes from a man in his thirties or forties in good health. The specimen was naive CD4+ T cells from blood. The CDR3 spells CASSDRDRPYEQYF. DNA for the CDR3: TGTGCCAGCAGCGACCGGGACCGACCCTACGAGCAGTACTTC.